This TCR beta chain was identified during a study of blood T cell repertoires in COVID-19. Some clones are missing from TCRdb's copy, which holds only in-frame ones; the method was immunoSEQ multiplex PCR. In the table there are a few hundred thousand clones, about 91% of which are singletons. Individuals aged roughly 18 to 100 years were recruited from fewer than 25 US areas. Grouping used clinical history reported by participants in a survey and questionnaire. This CDR3 is built from 16 residues. The germline gives CDR1 KGHDR, CDR2 SFDVKD. The V and J ends lost 5 bases and 8 bases, in that order; junction bases with no gene match: 7.

The chain employs TRBV24-1 and TRBJ2-1; 14 bases line up with TRBD2. Sequenced sample: PBMCs or T cells enriched from blood (not recorded which). The clonotype originates from a woman in her thirties or forties who had recovered from COVID-19. CDR3 region: CATSAVGLAGGYEQFF. CDR3 bases: TGTGCCACCAGTGCTGTAGGACTAGCGGGGGGCTATGAGCAGTTCTTC.